This T cell receptor (beta chain) was found in a study of blood T cells in healthy people across ages. V lost 1 base and J lost 12, with 7 bases in between. The germline gives CDR1 SGHDN, CDR2 FVKESK. The CDR3 runs to 11 residues. With a J-beta primer mix and a sample-barcoded 5' primer, a second PCR ran about 6 to 11 cycles. A tag from a template-switch adaptor with 12 random nucleotides marked each cDNA molecule. TCRdb analysed the 5' RACE reads with MiXCR anew, one entry per CDR3 protein. Of roughly 1.5 million distinct CDR3 sequences in the sample, roughly two fifths were seen once. The V and J genes are TRBV14 and TRBJ2-1, with D tentatively TRBD2 (5 bases). What was sequenced was blood. This TCR came from a woman aged 18-29 years in good health. The CDR3 DNA sequence: TGTGCCAGCAGCCAAGGGGAGAGGCAGTTCTTC. Translating gives CASSQGERQFF.